The clone carrying this T cell receptor beta chain was seen a few times. Its matching antigen is unknown. Then a second PCR, running roughly 6 to 12 cycles, was carried out with a sample-barcoded 5' primer and a J-beta primer mix. Tags on each cDNA molecule came from a template-switch adaptor with 12 random nucleotides. All samples gave at least 3 million CDR3-containing paired-end reads. TCRdb redid the calling of the 5' RACE reads with MiXCR, one entry per CDR3 protein. The sample shows about 1,400,000 distinct CDR3 sequences, roughly 45% of them seen only once. These data belong to a study of blood T cells in healthy people across ages. Notes on the study in general: Across the age range, TCR beta diversity per million T cells fell in a roughly linear way.

This CDR3 region has 17 residues. Trimming took 5 bases from V and 10 from J; bases not matched to a gene: 19. Germline V gene sequence: CDR1 SGHTA, CDR2 FQGNSA. This clonotype was sampled from a woman in her late teens or twenties in good health. The sequenced material came from blood. The rearrangement joins TRBV7-2 to TRBJ1-1, with 10 bases fitting TRBD1. The CDR3 sequence is CASSTPFRDRGIGRAFF. The CDR3 DNA follows: TGTGCCAGCAGCACACCGTTCCGGGACAGGGGTATAGGTCGAGCTTTCTTT.